This paragraph covers one T cell receptor (beta chain) sequence. The entry originates in a study of blood T cell repertoires in COVID-19. For the study at large: Specimens from acute and convalescent COVID-19 originated in the United States, Italy and Spain. From T cells, B-cell-depleted T cells, or PBMCs came the material, which was cDNA or gDNA.

Germline V gives CDR1 LGHNA, CDR2 YNFKEQ. The CDR3 is 16 residues long. V shed 0 bases and J 9 bases; nucleotides not matched to a gene: 10. In the original processing: For nucleated cells, counts were estimated from reference gene primer amplification. TCRdb's table, derived via immunoSEQ multiplex PCR, lists solely in-frame clones and lacks some. V and J calls and clone size are as listed in that table; D and trimming were resolved from the DNA. The data contain 70,000 to 90,000 clones, approximately 84% of them singletons. This clonotype originated in a human donor in a cohort sampled during active COVID-19. J is TRBJ2-3 and V is TRBV4-2, with 9 positions matching TRBD2. The source material was peripheral blood. The CDR3 DNA sequence: TGTGCCAGCAGCCAAGAGGGGCGGGGGGGCCTCGTAACGCAGTATTTT. It is translated as CASSQEGRGGLVTQYF.